This TCR beta chain was recovered during a study of blood T cell repertoires in COVID-19. The repertoire was sequenced with immunoSEQ multiplex PCR; TCRdb's copy has only in-frame clones and lacks some. The table has about 140,000 clones, 84% seen once. The source material was PBMCs or T cells enriched from blood (not recorded which). The receptor was isolated from a middle-aged man in a cohort exposed to, infected with or recovered from COVID-19 (not recorded which).

CDR3: CASSWGQGPGTEAFF. The CDR3 nucleotides read TGTGCCAGCAGCTGGGGGCAGGGGCCGGGGACTGAAGCTTTCTTT. The chain employs TRBV27 and TRBJ1-1; TRBD1 might be the D (6 bases). Germline CDR1 MNHEY, CDR2 SMNVEV (reference sequence). Trimming pared 6 bases from V and 5 bases from J, leaving 19 bases between. This CDR3 has 15 residues.